This is a list of T cell receptor beta chains from one sample in a study of cytomegalovirus exposure and HLA in healthy donors. Data came from immunoSEQ multiplex PCR; TCRdb stores just in-frame clones and leaves some out. Among more than 80,000 clones listed, 88% were seen once. Specimen: PBMCs. Receptors were obtained from a woman aged 18-35 years in good health and CMV-seropositive. The CDR3 runs from the conserved cysteine through the conserved F or W. D genes are given only for firm matches. Size is stated for part of the rows, as once, few or many counts, or as a class when the clone is expanded.

abundance	d_gene	v_gene	j_gene	CDR3aa	CDR3nt
.	.	TRBV28	TRBJ1-2	CASSLGRNNYGYTF	TGTGCCAGCAGTTTGGGCAGGAATAACTATGGCTACACCTTC
.	.	TRBV4-3	TRBJ2-6	CASSQGEGGSGANVLTF	TGCGCCAGCAGCCAAGGAGAGGGTGGCTCTGGGGCCAACGTCCTGACTTTC
.	.	TRBV28	TRBJ1-5	CASSPHYSNQPQHF	TGTGCCAGCAGCCCTCACTATAGCAATCAGCCCCAGCATTTT
once	.	TRBV7-3	TRBJ2-7	CASSPPGEQYF	TGTGCCAGCAGCCCCCCAGGCGAGCAGTACTTC
.	.	TRBV6-5	TRBJ1-2	CASSYSAANNYGYTF	TGTGCCAGCAGTTACTCAGCCGCAAATAACTATGGCTACACCTTC
.	TRBD1	TRBV9	TRBJ2-5	CASSVEGAQETQYF	TGTGCCAGCAGCGTAGAGGGGGCCCAAGAGACCCAGTACTTC
.	.	TRBV27	TRBJ1-2	CASGLRGYGYTF	TGTGCCAGCGGTCTCAGGGGCTATGGCTACACCTTC
.	TRBD2	TRBV11-2	TRBJ2-7	CASSLRLAGGFSYEQYF	TGTGCCAGCAGCTTGAGGCTAGCGGGGGGTTTTTCCTACGAGCAGTACTTC
few	.	TRBV18	TRBJ1-1	CASSPGAVNTEAFF	TGTGCCAGCTCACCAGGTGCGGTGAACACTGAAGCTTTCTTT
few	.	TRBV9	TRBJ1-1	CASSVFSSPEVNTEAFF	TGTGCCAGCAGCGTTTTTTCCTCCCCCGAGGTGAACACTGAAGCTTTCTTT
.	.	TRBV5-6	TRBJ2-5	CASSLVVLGETQYF	TGTGCCAGCAGCTTGGTCGTTCTAGGTGAGACCCAGTACTTC
.	TRBD1	TRBV7-2	TRBJ1-1	CASSLPGQGMNTEAFF	TGTGCCAGCAGCTTGCCGGGACAGGGAATGAACACTGAAGCTTTCTTT
.	TRBD1	TRBV7-6	TRBJ1-3	CASSAGQGWSIGGNTIYF	TGTGCCAGCAGCGCGGGACAGGGATGGTCGATTGGAGGAAACACCATATATTTT
.	TRBD1	TRBV10-3	TRBJ1-2	CAISEDPGGMSGYTF	TGTGCCATCAGTGAGGATCCAGGGGGGATGAGTGGCTACACCTTC
.	TRBD1	TRBV11-2	TRBJ2-1	CASSSMQGVSYNEQFF	TGTGCCAGCAGCAGTATGCAGGGGGTTTCCTACAATGAGCAGTTCTTC
.	.	TRBV9	TRBJ2-7	CASSGGLSYEQYF	TGTGCCAGCAGCGGGGGACTGTCCTACGAGCAGTACTTC
.	.	TRBV11-2	TRBJ2-5	CASSSGEKETQYF	TGTGCCAGCAGCTCAGGGGAGAAGGAGACCCAGTACTTC
.	.	TRBV28	TRBJ1-5	CASSEPGLSGEPQHF	TGTGCCAGCAGTGAACCGGGACTCTCGGGGGAGCCCCAGCATTTT
.	.	TRBV29-1	TRBJ2-5	CSVGGGGFETQYF	TGCAGCGTCGGAGGGGGGGGGTTCGAGACCCAGTACTTC
.	.	TRBV6-6	TRBJ2-2	CASSSYSNTGELFF	TGTGCCAGCAGTTCCTACAGTAACACCGGGGAGCTGTTTTTT
.	.	TRBV18	TRBJ2-7	CASSLQGKDEQYF	TGTGCCAGCTCGCTGCAGGGAAAGGACGAGCAGTACTTC
.	.	TRBV12-5	TRBJ2-7	CASGLDRDYEQYF	TGTGCTAGTGGTTTGGACCGAGACTACGAGCAGTACTTC
.	.	TRBV9	TRBJ2-2	CASSVVGSTGELFF	TGTGCCAGCAGCGTAGTCGGTTCCACCGGGGAGCTGTTTTTT
once	.	TRBV2	TRBJ1-2	CASSELVQGNYGYTF	TGTGCCAGCAGTGAGTTGGTGCAGGGGAACTATGGCTACACCTTC
once	.	TRBV5-8	TRBJ2-2	CASSLVRGRGELFF	TGTGCCAGCAGCTTGGTCAGGGGACGTGGGGAGCTGTTTTTT
.	.	TRBV14	TRBJ2-3	CASSQDAGGVRDTQYF	TGTGCCAGCAGCCAAGATGCAGGCGGGGTGCGAGATACGCAGTATTTT
.	.	TRBV28	TRBJ1-3	CASSDLLGRWETGGDF	TGTGCCAGCAGCGATCTGCTGGGACGGTGGGAAACCGGGGGGGATTTT
.	.	TRBV29-1	TRBJ2-5	CSVDLGGSWTQYF	TGCAGCGTTGACCTAGGGGGTAGTTGGACCCAGTACTTC
.	TRBD2	TRBV5-4	TRBJ2-1	CASSPWGSGDYNEQFF	TGTGCCAGCAGCCCCTGGGGTAGCGGGGACTACAATGAGCAGTTCTTC
.	.	TRBV2	TRBJ2-3	CASSLSTLDTQYF	TGTGCCAGCAGCCTTAGCACATTAGATACGCAGTATTTT
.	TRBD1	TRBV19	TRBJ1-5	CASTRDRISNQPQHF	TGTGCCAGTACCCGGGACAGGATTAGCAATCAGCCCCAGCATTTT
.	.	TRBV27	TRBJ2-3	CASSLFSESTDTQYF	TGTGCCAGCAGTTTATTTTCGGAGAGCACAGATACGCAGTATTTT
.	.	TRBV29-1	TRBJ1-2	CSVERGESYGYTF	TGCAGCGTTGAAAGGGGCGAAAGCTATGGCTACACCTTC
few	.	TRBV6-5	TRBJ1-2	CASSQPGGGRYTF	TGTGCCAGCAGCCAACCGGGGGGGGGCCGCTACACCTTC
once	.	TRBV6-6	TRBJ1-6	CASSYPERYRDSPLHF	TGTGCCAGCAGTTACCCCGAGAGGTACAGGGATTCACCCCTCCACTTT
.	.	TRBV5-1	TRBJ1-2	CASSLEINYGYTF	TGCGCCAGCAGCTTAGAGATAAACTATGGCTACACCTTC
.	TRBD1	TRBV27	TRBJ1-2	CASSQWDRPFYGYTF	TGTGCCAGCAGTCAGTGGGACAGACCCTTCTATGGCTACACCTTC
few	TRBD1	TRBV18	TRBJ1-2	CASSPWTGSDNYGYTF	TGTGCCAGCTCACCGTGGACAGGGTCGGATAATTATGGCTACACCTTC
.	TRBD1	TRBV29-1	TRBJ1-2	CSVDTQGAQPGGGYTF	TGCAGCGTTGATACCCAGGGGGCGCAACCAGGTGGTGGCTACACCTTC
few	.	TRBV15	TRBJ1-2	CATSTRFGDYGYTF	TGTGCCACCAGCACGAGATTCGGGGACTATGGCTACACCTTC
.	TRBD2	TRBV7-2	TRBJ2-1	CASRAGGSSYNEQFF	TGTGCCAGCAGAGCGGGGGGGTCCTCCTACAATGAGCAGTTCTTC
.	.	TRBV7-9	TRBJ1-4	CASSLGGTDEKLFF	TGTGCCAGCAGCTTAGGAGGTACCGATGAAAAACTGTTTTTT
.	.	TRBV7-2	TRBJ1-5	CASSLGGVRPQHF	TGTGCCAGCAGCTTAGGGGGGGTACGGCCCCAGCATTTT
.	TRBD1	TRBV11-2	TRBJ2-1	CASSSQGTAYNEQFF	TGTGCCAGCAGCTCCCAGGGGACAGCCTACAATGAGCAGTTCTTC
.	TRBD1	TRBV4-1	TRBJ2-4	CASSQEGTGKNIQYF	TGCGCCAGCAGCCAAGAAGGGACAGGAAAAAACATTCAGTACTTC
once	.	TRBV7-2	TRBJ2-3	CASSLGTGITTDTQYF	TGTGCCAGCAGCTTAGGAACGGGGATCACGACAGATACGCAGTATTTT
.	TRBD2	TRBV28	TRBJ2-1	CASSFLLSGVDNEQFF	TGTGCCAGCAGTTTTCTACTTAGCGGGGTAGACAATGAGCAGTTCTTC
.	.	TRBV27	TRBJ1-1	CASSLYRSMNTEAFF	TGTGCCAGCAGTTTATACAGGAGCATGAACACTGAAGCTTTCTTT
.	TRBD2	TRBV10-2	TRBJ2-7	CASSDLAGGEYEQYF	TGCGCCAGCAGTGACCTAGCGGGGGGAGAATACGAGCAGTACTTC
.	TRBD2	TRBV4-3	TRBJ2-1	CASSLQRGGRNEQFF	TGCGCCAGCAGCCTACAGCGGGGGGGCAGGAATGAGCAGTTCTTC
.	TRBD1	TRBV27	TRBJ1-1	CASSILQGTVTEAFF	TGTGCCAGCAGTATACTACAGGGGACGGTCACTGAAGCTTTCTTT
.	.	TRBV10-3	TRBJ1-1	CAISESRTEAFF	TGTGCCATCAGTGAGTCGAGAACTGAAGCTTTCTTT
.	.	TRBV6-1	TRBJ1-2	CASSEMVRRGGYTF	TGTGCCAGCAGTGAAATGGTCCGGAGGGGTGGCTACACCTTC
.	TRBD2	TRBV28	TRBJ2-1	CASSGTSKSNEQFF	TGTGCCAGCAGCGGGACTAGTAAGTCCAATGAGCAGTTCTTC
.	TRBD1	TRBV6-6	TRBJ2-1	CASSYRTGNEQFF	TGTGCCAGCAGTTACCGGACAGGGAATGAGCAGTTCTTC
.	TRBD1	TRBV9	TRBJ2-1	CASSGWDRSSYNEQFF	TGTGCCAGCAGCGGCTGGGACAGGAGCTCCTACAATGAGCAGTTCTTC
.	TRBD2	TRBV13	TRBJ2-5	CASSRGLAAQETQYF	TGTGCCAGCAGCAGAGGACTAGCGGCACAAGAGACCCAGTACTTC
.	.	TRBV6-1	TRBJ1-2	CASSEAVEWGYTF	TGTGCCAGCAGTGAAGCTGTGGAGTGGGGCTACACCTTC
.	.	TRBV11-2	TRBJ1-5	CASSFGRGRNQPQHF	TGTGCCAGCAGCTTTGGCAGGGGACGCAATCAGCCCCAGCATTTT
.	TRBD1	TRBV19	TRBJ2-1	CASSGDRGGNEQFF	TGTGCCAGTAGTGGTGACAGGGGAGGCAATGAGCAGTTCTTC